The clone carrying this T cell receptor beta chain was picked up many times. As yet, its antigen is unknown. Study-level findings and limits: Tumor memory CD4+ T cell TCR gene usage clustered with blood and lymph node memory CD4+ cells and lymph node naive CD4+ cells.

The CDR3 sequence is 15 residues long. CDR1 SGHRS and CDR2 YFSETQ come from the germline V gene. J was trimmed by 3 bases and V by 7 bases; bases with no gene match: 13. Semi-nested PCR with Nested Universal Primer A followed constant-region reverse priming of full-length variable regions. In TCRdb, the 5' RACE reads were re-called with MiXCR into one record per CDR3 protein. The sample holds about 64,000 distinct CDR3 sequences, less than 25% seen once. The sequence came from a female donor with breast cancer. Specimen: memory CD4+ T cells sorted from a lymph node. Noted subset: memory CD4+ T cells, CD4+CD45RO+CD25-. The chain recombines TRBV5-1 with TRBJ2-7; 7 bases map to TRBD2. The CDR3 here is CASGHGRTGGYEQYF. In DNA form, the CDR3 reads TGCGCCAGCGGACATGGACGGACGGGGGGCTACGAGCAGTACTTC.